This is a list of T cell receptor beta chains from one sample in a study of spatial heterogeneity in lung cancer. TCRdb re-analysed the 5' RACE reads in MiXCR, keeping a single row per CDR3 protein. Counted here are around 23,000 distinct CDR3 sequences, around 6.6% occurring once; the ten biggest clones make up 10%. Sequenced material: lung tumor tissue, taken at surgery. All receptors come from a male donor with early-stage non-small cell lung cancer. The CDR3 runs from the conserved cysteine through the conserved F or W. A D gene is named only where the DNA matches it firmly. Rows may omit the clone size; those that give it use once, few, many or a size class.

j_call v_call d_call clone_size cdr3_nt cdr3_aa
TRBJ2-3 TRBV29-1 - many TGCAGCGAACTACGGGACCCCACAGATACGCAGTATTTT CSELRDPTDTQYF
TRBJ2-7 TRBV2 - many TGTGCCAGCGAGGGTAGGAACGAGCAGTACTTC CASEGRNEQYF
TRBJ2-1 TRBV2 TRBD2 - TGTGCCAGCAGGGAACTAGCGACGGAGTTCTTC CASRELATEFF
TRBJ1-2 TRBV7-2 TRBD1 many TGTGCCAGCAGCTTGGGAGGACAGGGGTCCTATGGCTACACCTTC CASSLGGQGSYGYTF
TRBJ2-7 TRBV28 - many TGTGCCAGCAGTTTACTGGGGGTAGGGTCCTACGAGCAGTACTTC CASSLLGVGSYEQYF
TRBJ2-1 TRBV7-9 TRBD1 many TGTGCCAGCAGCACTGGACAGGGGTACATTGATGAGCAGTTCTTC CASSTGQGYIDEQFF
TRBJ2-7 TRBV28 - many TGTGCCAGCAGACTCCGGGGCCTTTCCTACGAGCAGTACTTC CASRLRGLSYEQYF
TRBJ2-5 TRBV3-1 TRBD2 many TGTGCCAGCAGCCAAACCTTCCGGGGGGCCCAGTACTTC CASSQTFRGAQYF
TRBJ1-2 TRBV4-2 - many TGTGCCAGCAGCCAAGATCGTGGGGGTGGCTATGGCTACACCTTC CASSQDRGGGYGYTF
TRBJ1-5 TRBV7-8 - many TGTGCCAGCAGCTTAGCCCTGTCCCATCAGCCCCAGCATTTT CASSLALSHQPQHF
TRBJ1-2 TRBV28 - many TGTGCCGTCCGTGAAAGGGGCAGTGGCTATGGCTACACCTTC CAVRERGSGYGYTF
TRBJ2-5 TRBV5-1 - many TGCGCCAGCAGCTTGGGCGGTAGGGCAGGAGAGACCCAGTACTTC CASSLGGRAGETQYF
TRBJ1-4 TRBV5-1 - many TGCGCCAGCAGCCCCACGCGGGCCTCAAGGGTGTTTTTT CASSPTRASRVFF
TRBJ1-5 TRBV12-3/TRBV12-4 TRBD1 many TGTGCCAGCAGTCCTCCGGGACAGCGCAATCAGCCCCAGCATTTT CASSPPGQRNQPQHF
TRBJ2-7 TRBV11-2 - many TGTGCCAGCAGCCCCTTGAGGGGCTCAGGCGAGCAGTACTTC CASSPLRGSGEQYF
TRBJ2-5 TRBV6-2/TRBV6-3 TRBD2 few TGTGCCAGCAAGCCCGTGGGACTAGCGGGAGAGACCCAGTACTTC CASKPVGLAGETQYF
TRBJ1-1 TRBV6-5 - - TGTGCCAGCAGTCCAGGGTGGGAAGCTTTCTTT CASSPGWEAFF
TRBJ2-7 TRBV10-3 TRBD2 many TGTGCCATCAGTGAGTCTGGGGTAGCGGGAGATGAGCAGTACTTC CAISESGVAGDEQYF
TRBJ1-1 TRBV9 - - TGTGCCAGCAGCGTAGGCCAGATGAACACTGAAGCTTTCTTT CASSVGQMNTEAFF
TRBJ2-1 TRBV7-6 TRBD1 - TGTGCCAGCAGCCCGAGACAGGGGAGAGGGGACAATGAGCAGTTCTTC CASSPRQGRGDNEQFF
TRBJ1-5 TRBV28 - few TGTGCCAGCAGTCCGATTGGGTACAATCAGCCCCAGCATTTT CASSPIGYNQPQHF
TRBJ1-2 TRBV29-1 - few TGCAGCGTGATTGAACGGGTGGGAGTTGGCTACACCTTC CSVIERVGVGYTF
TRBJ2-7 TRBV12-3/TRBV12-4 - medium-sized TGTGCCAGCAGTTTATCCACTAGGCCTTACTACGAGCAGTACTTC CASSLSTRPYYEQYF
TRBJ2-3 TRBV28 - many TGTGCCAGCAGTTTTGGACCAGATACGCAGTATTTT CASSFGPDTQYF
TRBJ2-1 TRBV4-3 TRBD2 many TGCGCCAGCAGGGCTAGCGGGAGCATGGGTGAGCAGTTCTTC CASRASGSMGEQFF
TRBJ2-3 TRBV10-3 - large TGTGCCACCAAAGGCGGGACAGATACGCAGTATTTT CATKGGTDTQYF
TRBJ2-7 TRBV6-2/TRBV6-3 TRBD1 few TGTGCCAGCCGGGACAGTACCTACGAGCAGTACTTC CASRDSTYEQYF
TRBJ1-1 TRBV6-5 TRBD1 many TGTGCCAGCAAACGTGACAGGGGAGGGACTGAAGCTTTCTTT CASKRDRGGTEAFF
TRBJ1-5 TRBV6-2/TRBV6-3 - many TGTGCCAGCAGCTCTATTCGGACAGACCAGATGAATCAGCCCCAGCATTTT CASSSIRTDQMNQPQHF
TRBJ2-5 TRBV5-1 - - TGCGCCAGCAGCTTCTCAGGGACCCAGCACTTC CASSFSGTQHF
TRBJ2-1 TRBV15 TRBD2 many TGTGCCACCAGCAGCCCAACCGGGGGGGCGCGCCACAATGAGCAGTTCTTC CATSSPTGGARHNEQFF
TRBJ1-5 TRBV18 - few TGTGCCAGCTCACCGCGAACGGCAGGGCGCAATCAGCCCCAGCATTTT CASSPRTAGRNQPQHF
TRBJ2-7 TRBV28 TRBD2 many TGTGCCAGCAGAGGACTAGCGGGGGACTACGAGCAGTACTTC CASRGLAGDYEQYF
TRBJ1-3 TRBV7-2 - many TGTGCCAGCAGCTTAACTGAGTCTGGAAACACCATATATTTT CASSLTESGNTIYF
TRBJ1-2 TRBV12-3/TRBV12-4 TRBD1 many TGTGCCAGCAGTTTAGGGCCGGGACAGGGGTTCTATGGCTACACCTTC CASSLGPGQGFYGYTF
TRBJ2-3 TRBV11-2 - many TGTGCCAGCAGCTTAGATAGAGAAGATACGCAGTATTTT CASSLDREDTQYF
TRBJ1-1 TRBV20-1 TRBD1 many TGCAGTGCTAGGCTGGGACAGCCCAACACTGAAGCTTTCTTT CSARLGQPNTEAFF
TRBJ2-1 TRBV24-1 - few TGTGCCACCAGTGAGACTTGGGACGGTAACAATGAGCAGTTCTTC CATSETWDGNNEQFF
TRBJ2-5 TRBV18 - - TGTGCCAGCTCAGGGGACCTTCAAGAGACCCAGTACTTC CASSGDLQETQYF
TRBJ2-2 TRBV11-2 - - TGTGCCAGCCCTGGTGTTTTCCCTAAGAACACCGGGGAGCTGTTTTTT CASPGVFPKNTGELFF
TRBJ2-3 TRBV7-2 - many TGTGCCAGCAGTTTCTTAAGAAATACGCAGTATTTT CASSFLRNTQYF
TRBJ1-1 TRBV7-3 - many TGTGCCAGCAGCTTAATTTTGAACACTGAAGCTTTCTTT CASSLILNTEAFF
TRBJ2-3 TRBV28 - medium-sized TGTGCCAGCAGTTTTTCACTAGCCGGCACAGATACGCAGTATTTT CASSFSLAGTDTQYF